The rows below give T cell receptor beta chains drawn from one sample of a study of T-cell memory formation after mild COVID-19. TCRdb re-called the 5' RACE reads with MiXCR, one entry per CDR3 protein. The data contain over 400,000 distinct CDR3 sequences, less than 25% of them singletons. The sequenced sample consisted of PBMCs or a T cell subset sorted from them (not recorded which). The receptor set was obtained from an adult woman who had mild COVID-19 (a few samples of this study predate the infection). Cell type and time point are not known. CDR3s leave out the opening cysteine and the closing phenylalanine or tryptophan.

v_gene,j_gene,CDR3aa
TRBV7-2,TRBJ2-7,ASRKASGYEQY
TRBV5-6,TRBJ2-7,ASSLWGSGYEQY
TRBV27,TRBJ2-7,ASSLKLGGGRSYEQY
TRBV7-2,TRBJ2-3,ASSLGGTVLNTQY
TRBV12-3/TRBV12-4,TRBJ1-1,ASSLSGRRTEAF
TRBV5-1,TRBJ2-7,ASSLGQGGYEQY
TRBV11-2,TRBJ2-1,ASSLEAGVLNEQF
TRBV25-1,TRBJ2-5,ASSVQDYQETQY
TRBV7-6,TRBJ2-7,ASSLGVVMGGIYDEQY
TRBV30,TRBJ1-3,AWSVLSFGNTIY
TRBV7-3,TRBJ2-1,ASSLIPSGGNEQF
TRBV7-3,TRBJ2-1,ASSLSGGTRYNEQF
TRBV6-2/TRBV6-3,TRBJ2-7,ASSYSGGGRDEQY
TRBV30,TRBJ2-5,AWSGDYTYQETQY
TRBV9,TRBJ2-3,ASSAPGGTDTQY
TRBV21-1,TRBJ1-5,ASSNPQGGQEIYSNQPQH
TRBV20-1,TRBJ1-4,SATGTEVATNEKLF
TRBV5-6,TRBJ1-5,ASSVLGQEGNQPQH
TRBV5-1,TRBJ1-1,ASSSAGTGNTEAF
TRBV20-1,TRBJ1-1,SARPRQMNTEAF
TRBV7-8,TRBJ2-3,ASSSSPSGSATTQY
TRBV5-5,TRBJ2-3,ASSIAAAGVQDTQY
TRBV12-3/TRBV12-4,TRBJ2-2,ASSFNSLNTGELF
TRBV7-8,TRBJ1-2,ASSSGQGTNYGYT
TRBV6-1,TRBJ1-2,ASSGGGRKDYGYT
TRBV5-1,TRBJ2-1,ASSLAKGGHEQF
TRBV20-1,TRBJ2-1,SATSGVYNEQF
TRBV5-1,TRBJ1-1,ASSLSRQGTEAF
TRBV5-5,TRBJ2-5,ASSSAGQQETQY
TRBV7-9,TRBJ2-1,APPLNEQF
TRBV4-2,TRBJ2-7,ASSQGASDSYEQY
TRBV19,TRBJ1-5,ASSPRHSNQPQH
TRBV5-1,TRBJ1-4,ASSLELNGAVGKLF
TRBV9,TRBJ2-3,ASSPTSLPDTQY
TRBV5-1,TRBJ1-4,ASSMTVPRGEKLF
TRBV7-2,TRBJ1-2,ASSSGRYYGYT
TRBV10-2,TRBJ2-7,ASRPGGAYEQY
TRBV27,TRBJ2-2,ASSLSRALNTGELF
TRBV6-5,TRBJ1-2,ASSSTGGNGYT
TRBV12-3/TRBV12-4,TRBJ2-7,ASSLSVRQEQY
TRBV12-3/TRBV12-4,TRBJ2-3,ASSGSGRTDTQY
TRBV9,TRBJ1-1,ASSVGQGNSNTEAF
TRBV7-2,TRBJ1-1,ASSLVQGFMNTEAF
TRBV15,TRBJ2-5,ATSRGQKETQY
TRBV9,TRBJ2-2,ASSPRRAGTGELF
TRBV6-5,TRBJ1-3,ASSYREGTAGNTIY
TRBV5-1,TRBJ2-4,ASSLDRGYIQY
TRBV20-1,TRBJ2-3,SARRSAGRILGTDTQY
TRBV5-1,TRBJ2-3,ASSSGLAGLLGTDTQY
TRBV5-1,TRBJ2-7,ASSFPEQY